This is a list of T cell receptor beta chains from one sample in a study of blood T cell repertoires in COVID-19. Generated by immunoSEQ multiplex PCR, the TCRdb table keeps only in-frame clones and is missing some. Here the sample spans about 300,000 clones, about nine tenths being singletons. Source material: peripheral blood. The receptors were sampled from a woman aged 25 to 39 with COVID-19, enrolled during active disease. Each CDR3 is given with its conserved first and last residue. Fields, in order: CDR3 protein, CDR3 DNA, J gene, D gene, clone size, V gene. The D gene is left open where the match is weak. The size field is filled for only some rows; it gives once, few, many or a size class.

CASSLRPLGGGTDTQYF | TGTGCCAGCAGCTTAAGACCCCTAGGCGGAGGCACAGATACGCAGTATTTT | TRBJ2-3 | - | - | TRBV11-2
CASSQQGNIYGYTF | TGTGCCAGCAGCCAACAGGGGAATATCTATGGCTACACCTTC | TRBJ1-2 | TRBD1 | - | TRBV6-5
CASSGTSGRAQYF | TGCGCCAGCAGCGGGACTAGCGGGAGGGCCCAGTACTTC | TRBJ2-7 | TRBD2 | - | TRBV10-1
CASSRGTGPYEQYF | TGTGCCAGCAGCAGGGGGACAGGGCCCTACGAGCAGTACTTC | TRBJ2-7 | TRBD1 | - | TRBV7-2
CASSFGGLNEKLFF | TGTGCCAGCAGCTTTGGCGGTCTTAATGAAAAACTGTTTTTT | TRBJ1-4 | - | - | TRBV7-9
CASSPGPSGRAGTGELFF | TGTGCCAGCAGCCCAGGGCCTAGCGGGAGGGCCGGCACCGGGGAGCTGTTTTTT | TRBJ2-2 | TRBD2 | - | TRBV3-1/TRBV3-2
CAWSPPENADTQYF | TGTGCCTGGAGTCCCCCGGAGAACGCAGATACGCAGTATTTT | TRBJ2-3 | - | - | TRBV30
CASSLASSSYNEQFF | TGTGCCAGTAGTCTAGCATCGAGCTCCTACAATGAGCAGTTCTTC | TRBJ2-1 | - | - | TRBV19
CAAARGLAPVNEQFF | TGTGCCGCAGCAAGGGGACTAGCGCCCGTCAATGAGCAGTTCTTC | TRBJ2-1 | TRBD2 | - | TRBV6-5
CASSLLAGATGELFF | TGTGCCAGCAGCTTACTAGCGGGAGCCACCGGGGAGCTGTTTTTT | TRBJ2-2 | TRBD2 | few | TRBV7-8
CASSFYTDTQYF | TGCGCCAGCAGCTTTTACACAGATACGCAGTATTTT | TRBJ2-3 | - | - | TRBV5-1
CASSYFGVQETQYF | TGTGCCAGCAGTTATTTCGGGGTCCAAGAGACCCAGTACTTC | TRBJ2-5 | - | - | TRBV6-2/TRBV6-3
CASSLGLAGGVRTGELFF | TGTGCCAGCAGCTTAGGACTAGCGGGAGGTGTTCGGACCGGGGAGCTGTTTTTT | TRBJ2-2 | TRBD2 | - | TRBV7-8
CATSGGTGKSGQETQYF | TGTGCCACCAGCGGAGGGACGGGTAAATCCGGCCAAGAGACCCAGTACTTC | TRBJ2-5 | - | - | TRBV24-1
CASSPSGANYGYTF | TGTGCCAGCTCACCGAGCGGAGCTAACTATGGCTACACCTTC | TRBJ1-2 | - | once | TRBV18
CASSQVAGSDETQYF | TGCGCCAGCAGCCAAGTTGCGGGGAGCGATGAGACCCAGTACTTC | TRBJ2-5 | - | once | TRBV4-1
CASSYHLAGALNEQFF | TGTGCCAGCAGTTATCATCTAGCGGGAGCGCTCAATGAGCAGTTCTTC | TRBJ2-1 | TRBD2 | - | TRBV6-2/TRBV6-3
CATSDLGAVTSSTDTQYF | TGTGCCACCAGTGATTTGGGAGCCGTGACTTCTAGCACAGATACGCAGTATTTT | TRBJ2-3 | - | - | TRBV24-1
CASSYYKRPAYEQYF | TGTGCCAGCAGTTATTATAAGCGGCCCGCCTACGAGCAGTACTTC | TRBJ2-7 | - | - | TRBV6-2/TRBV6-3
CASRRQGLGEQYF | TGTGCCAGCAGAAGACAGGGTTTGGGAGAGCAGTACTTC | TRBJ2-7 | TRBD1 | - | TRBV6-6
CASSAGGQEQFF | TGTGCCAGCAGTGCAGGGGGGCAAGAGCAGTTCTTC | TRBJ2-1 | - | - | TRBV2
CASSYFPDQPQHF | TGTGCCAGCAGTTACTTTCCCGATCAGCCCCAGCATTTT | TRBJ1-5 | - | - | TRBV6-5
CASSFPGMRYGYTF | TGTGCCAGCAGTTTCCCGGGTATGAGGTATGGCTACACCTTC | TRBJ1-2 | - | - | TRBV28
CATHRGYNSPLHF | TGTGCCACCCACAGGGGATATAATTCACCCCTCCACTTT | TRBJ1-6 | TRBD1 | - | TRBV27
CASSLGLAETNTGELFF | TGTGCCAGCAGTTTGGGACTAGCGGAGACGAACACCGGGGAGCTGTTTTTT | TRBJ2-2 | TRBD2 | - | TRBV27
CASSAGWRDQPQHF | TGTGCCAGCAGCGCCGGTTGGAGGGATCAGCCCCAGCATTTT | TRBJ1-5 | - | - | TRBV7-8
CASRGRGTYNEQFF | TGTGCCAGCAGAGGGAGGGGGACCTACAATGAGCAGTTCTTC | TRBJ2-1 | - | once | TRBV7-2
CASSLAVNTEAFF | TGTGCCAGCAGCTTGGCGGTGAACACTGAAGCTTTCTTT | TRBJ1-1 | - | few | TRBV5-6
CASSLLAGGDGELFF | TGTGCCAGCAGTCTACTAGCGGGAGGGGACGGGGAGCTGTTTTTT | TRBJ2-2 | TRBD2 | - | TRBV6-5
CASKRNYGYTF | TGTGCCAGCAAGCGTAACTATGGCTACACCTTC | TRBJ1-2 | - | once | TRBV28
CASSRDAGPRGDTQYF | TGCGCCAGCAGCCGAGATGCGGGACCCCGGGGAGATACGCAGTATTTT | TRBJ2-3 | - | - | TRBV5-1
CASSPVPGTGGMWSTGELFF | TGTGCCAGCAGCCCCGTCCCCGGGACAGGGGGAATGTGGAGCACCGGGGAGCTGTTTTTT | TRBJ2-2 | TRBD1 | - | TRBV5-8
CASSPEMGLAGEADTQYF | TGTGCCAGCAGTCCCGAAATGGGACTAGCGGGAGAAGCAGATACGCAGTATTTT | TRBJ2-3 | TRBD2 | - | TRBV2
CASSPTSGRTYNEQFF | TGTGCCAGCAGTCCTACTAGCGGGCGCACCTACAATGAGCAGTTCTTC | TRBJ2-1 | TRBD2 | - | TRBV2
CASSQDNSYHYEQYF | TGCGCCAGCAGCCAAGATAACAGCTACCACTACGAGCAGTACTTC | TRBJ2-7 | - | few | TRBV4-3
CASSAQTGGGSPLHF | TGTGCCAGCAGTGCCCAGACAGGGGGCGGTTCACCCCTCCACTTT | TRBJ1-6 | TRBD1 | once | TRBV2
CASSFRGNTIYF | TGTGCCAGCTCCTTCCGGGGAAACACCATATATTTT | TRBJ1-3 | - | - | TRBV28
CASSLVTGAEAFF | TGTGCCAGCAGCTTGGTAACAGGAGCTGAAGCTTTCTTT | TRBJ1-1 | - | - | TRBV5-4
CASRPEGRETQYF | TGCGCCAGCAGACCGGAGGGCCGTGAGACCCAGTACTTC | TRBJ2-5 | - | - | TRBV5-1
CAWRGLAGVYEQYF | TGTGCCTGGAGGGGACTAGCGGGAGTCTACGAGCAGTACTTC | TRBJ2-7 | TRBD2 | - | TRBV30
CAWSPDRGIGYGYTF | TGTGCCTGGAGTCCCGACAGGGGAATAGGCTATGGCTACACCTTC | TRBJ1-2 | TRBD1 | - | TRBV30
CASSPGTYNEQFF | TGCGCCAGCAGCCCGGGGACCTACAATGAGCAGTTCTTC | TRBJ2-1 | - | - | TRBV5-1
CASSYGAGGTGELFF | TGTGCCAGCAGTTACGGTGCAGGCGGGACCGGGGAGCTGTTTTTT | TRBJ2-2 | - | - | TRBV6-5
CASSLSYQPQHF | TGTGCCAGCAGTCTTAGCTATCAGCCCCAGCATTTT | TRBJ1-5 | - | once | TRBV28
CASSLGLAGVVNIQYF | TGTGCCAGCAGTTTGGGACTAGCGGGAGTAGTAAACATTCAGTACTTC | TRBJ2-4 | TRBD2 | - | TRBV28
CASSLGQGGNQPQHF | TGCGCCAGCAGCTTGGGGCAGGGAGGGAATCAGCCCCAGCATTTT | TRBJ1-5 | - | - | TRBV5-1
CASSFTGPSRVSSHEQYF | TGCGCCAGCAGCTTTACCGGACCCAGCAGGGTTTCTTCCCACGAGCAGTACTTC | TRBJ2-7 | - | - | TRBV5-1